This T cell receptor (beta chain) was identified during a study of cytomegalovirus exposure and HLA in healthy donors. Study in general: A data release that came early held approximately 85 million unique TCRs from HLA-typed donors. Study conclusions and caveats: Altogether, some 160 TCR beta chains were recorded as cytomegalovirus-associated.

In the PCR, 60 Vbeta and 13 Jbeta primers were used. Profiled with immunoSEQ multiplex PCR; TCRdb holds only in-frame clones, not every one. Here the sample spans almost 200,000 clones, roughly three quarters being singletons. This clone was seen just once. What it recognizes is unknown. Between the trimmed V and J ends, which lost 4 bases and 17 bases, there was a span of 16 bases. The CDR3 covers 12 residues. Germline assignment: CDR1 SGHRS and CDR2 YFSETQ. The chain combines TRBV5-1 with TRBJ1-6, with D perhaps matching TRBD1 (6 bases). What was sequenced was PBMCs. The sequence came from a male donor in good health and CMV-seropositive. The CDR3: CASSPRDKEFHF. In nucleotides, the CDR3 is TGCGCCAGCAGCCCCCGGGACAAGGAGTTCCACTTT.